The sequence of this T cell receptor beta chain was determined in a study of blood T cell repertoires in COVID-19. Looking at the study overall: The United States, Italy and Spain provided the acute and convalescent COVID-19 samples. T cells, B-cell-depleted T cells, or PBMCs supplied cDNA or gDNA.

The authors' processing: Estimation of nucleated cell counts was performed using reference gene primer amplification. Sequencing was performed with immunoSEQ multiplex PCR; in TCRdb, only in-frame clones are kept and a portion is missing. That table gives V, J and clone size, and the DNA gave D and trimming. The profile shows about 190,000 clones, under 85% of them singletons. Material for sequencing was peripheral blood. This TCR was sampled from a man aged 55-75 years with active or convalescent COVID-19.

The CDR3 bases are TGTGCCAGCAGCTTAGGACAGGGCTCCCAAGAGACCCAGTACTTC. It specifies CASSLGQGSQETQYF. J is TRBJ2-5 and V is TRBV7-8; 7 nucleotides line up with TRBD1. The junction had 3 bases not matched to a gene; V was cut back by 1 base and J by 1 base. The CDR3 is 15 residues long. CDR1 is SGHVS, CDR2 FQNEAQ, per germline.